A single sample gave rise to the 10 T cell receptor beta chains below, sequenced in a study of shared clonotypes between healthy human individuals. Method: immunoSEQ multiplex PCR; TCRdb's copy keeps in-frame clones and lacks some. The sample holds 1,500,000 or so clones; approximately 97% are singletons and the top ten take roughly 1.2%. The sample consisted of naive CD4+ T cells sorted from blood. As for subset: CD45RA+ positively selected. Receptors were obtained from a man aged 25 to 40 in good health.

The chain carries TRBV10-3 and TRBJ1-1; 7 positions agree with TRBD1. With V trimmed by 5 bases and J by 4 bases, 1 base remained unmatched. The CDR3 spans 12 residues. The germline CDR1 and CDR2 sequences are ENHRY and SYGVKD. This CDR3 reads CAISRQGTEAFF. The CDR3 bases are TGTGCCATCAGTCGACAGGGCACTGAAGCTTTCTTT.

This chain uses TRBV9 with TRBJ2-5, with 11 bases that match TRBD2. Germline CDR1 SGDLS, CDR2 YYNGEE. J was trimmed by 5 bases and V by 4 bases; bases with no gene match: 16. The CDR3 runs 18 residues. CDR3 sequence: CASSITSGSLGFAETQYF. CDR3 bases: TGTGCCAGCAGCATCACTAGCGGGAGTTTGGGGTTCGCGGAGACCCAGTACTTC.

The genes are TRBV7-9 and TRBJ1-2, with no clear D. The germline V and J ends were trimmed by 3 bases and 8 bases, with 16 bases remaining between them. The CDR3 contains 14 residues. CDR1 and CDR2 (germline): SEHNR, FQNEAQ (reference sequence). For the CDR3, the DNA is TGTGCCAGCAGCTTCCCGACGGAATATGCGGGCTACACCTTC. Encoded protein: CASSFPTEYAGYTF.

This rearrangement joins TRBV5-4 to TRBJ2-2; the match to TRBD1 covers 8 bases. Germline V gives CDR1 SGHNT, CDR2 YYREEE (reference sequence). J gave up 1 base and V 3 bases, and 5 bases lay outside the gene matches. CDR3 length: 16 residues. The CDR3 nucleotides are TGTGCCAGCAGCTCAACCGGACAGGGGAACACCGGGGAGCTGTTTTTT. It encodes CASSSTGQGNTGELFF.

The chain joins TRBV27 to TRBJ2-1; a possible D gene is TRBD2 (6 bases). V lost 7 bases to trimming and J lost 6 bases, with 22 bases between them. The length of the CDR3 is 16 residues. CDR1 is MNHEY and CDR2 is SMNVEV in the germline V gene (reference sequence). In DNA, the CDR3 is TGTGCCAGCACGTGGCTTGGGACGGGAGCAGGCAATGAGCAGTTCTTC. Residues: CASTWLGTGAGNEQFF.

DNA for the CDR3: TGTGCCAGCAGCTTGTACGCAGGGGGCTATGGCTACACCTTC. It yields the protein CASSLYAGGYGYTF. The rearrangement links TRBV5-4 to TRBJ1-2; TRBD1 agrees at 7 bases. The CDR3 length is 14 residues. J lost 4 bases, V lost 1 base, and 4 bases had no gene match. Germline CDR1 and CDR2: SGHNT and YYREEE (reference sequence).

V gene TRBV6-1 combines with J gene TRBJ2-1; 7 bases agree with TRBD2. Germline V lookup: CDR1 MNHNS, CDR2 SASEGT. Trimming cost V 2 bases and J 4 bases; bases outside gene matches: 8. CDR3 size: 16 residues. CDR3 amino acids: CASSERRTSEYNEQFF. Here the CDR3 DNA reads TGTGCCAGCAGTGAAAGGCGGACTAGTGAGTACAATGAGCAGTTCTTC.

On this clone itself: This CDR3 is also generated by other DNA sequences in the sample. The rearrangement uses TRBV5-1 and TRBJ2-3, with TRBD2 identical over 7 bases. CDR1 is SGHRS, CDR2 YFSETQ, per germline. The trim removed 1 base at V and 3 bases at J, leaving 5 bases unmatched. The CDR3 extends over 15 amino acids. The CDR3 reads CASSLLAGVTDTQYF. The CDR3 coding sequence is TGCGCCAGCAGCTTGCTGGCGGGAGTTACAGATACGCAGTATTTT.

The rearrangement uses TRBV5-4 and TRBJ2-7; D possibly matches TRBD1 or TRBD2 (5 bases each). The CDR3 extends over 13 amino acids. Germline CDR1 SGHNT, CDR2 YYREEE (reference sequence). The V gene lost 4 bases and the J gene lost 0 bases, with 8 bases spanning the gap. The CDR3 protein is CASSVGTSYEQYF. CDR3 DNA sequence: TGTGCCAGCAGCGTCGGGACCTCCTACGAGCAGTACTTC.

This chain joins TRBV2 and TRBJ1-2; 9 bases fit TRBD1. Germline CDR1 is SNHLY and CDR2 is FYNNEI. The CDR3 is 16 residues long. V lost 6 bases, J lost 6 bases, and 14 bases stayed unmatched. For the CDR3, the DNA is TGTGCCAGCAGCCTGGGGGAGACAGGGGGAAAAGATGGCTACACCTTC. Encoded protein: CASSLGETGGKDGYTF.